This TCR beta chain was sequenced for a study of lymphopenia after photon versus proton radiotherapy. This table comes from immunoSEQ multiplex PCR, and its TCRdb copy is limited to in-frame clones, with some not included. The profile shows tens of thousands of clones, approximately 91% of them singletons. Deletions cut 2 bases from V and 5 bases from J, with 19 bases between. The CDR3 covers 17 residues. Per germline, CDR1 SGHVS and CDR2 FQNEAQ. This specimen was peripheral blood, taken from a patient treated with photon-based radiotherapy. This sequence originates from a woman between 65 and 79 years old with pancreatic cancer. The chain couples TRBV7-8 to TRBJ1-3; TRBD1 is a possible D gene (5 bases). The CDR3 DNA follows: TGTGCCAGCAGCTTAACGTGGCAGGCCGGGGACCGAAACACCATATATTTT. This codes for CASSLTWQAGDRNTIYF.